The rows below give T cell receptor beta chains drawn from one sample of a study of shared clonotypes between healthy human individuals. Repertoires were generated with immunoSEQ multiplex PCR, while TCRdb's copy carries only in-frame clones and drops some. The sample lists 150,000 to 200,000 clones, roughly 93% seen once, with about 0.07% in the top ten. Sequenced sample: naive CD4+ T cells sorted from blood. Source of these receptors: a woman under 40 in good health. The CDR3 runs from the conserved cysteine through the conserved F or W. The order of the fields is clone size, J gene, V gene, D gene, CDR3 DNA, CDR3 protein. The D gene is left open where the match is weak. Size is omitted from some rows. Given values are once, few, many or a class for expanded clones.

>.|TRBJ1-5|TRBV28|.
TGTGCCAGCAGAGAGGGGCTAGGGTGGCCCCAGCATTTT
CASREGLGWPQHF
>.|TRBJ2-7|TRBV28|TRBD1
TGTGCCAGCAGGAGCGACAGGGGGCGAGAGCAGTACTTC
CASRSDRGREQYF
>few|TRBJ2-7|TRBV6-1|.
TGTGCCAGCAGTGAAAGCCGGTCTCGTTCCCACTACGAGCAGTACTTC
CASSESRSRSHYEQYF
>.|TRBJ1-2|TRBV28|.
TGTGCCGCGACGGACAACAACTATGGCTACACCTTC
CAATDNNYGYTF
>.|TRBJ1-4|TRBV5-1|TRBD1
TGCGCCAGCAGCACGGGACAGGGAGAAAATGAAAAACTGTTTTTT
CASSTGQGENEKLFF
>.|TRBJ1-2|TRBV4-1|TRBD1
TGCGCCAGCAGCCAAACTCCCGGGACAGGGGTCCGGGGCTACACCTTC
CASSQTPGTGVRGYTF
>.|TRBJ2-7|TRBV18|TRBD2
TGTGCCAGCTCGGCCAGCGGGAGGGCCTTATACGAGCAGTACTTC
CASSASGRALYEQYF
>.|TRBJ2-7|TRBV5-6|TRBD2
TGTGCCAGCAGCTTGGGGGGAACTCGACTAGCCCTCTTCGGCTACGAGCAGTACTTC
CASSLGGTRLALFGYEQYF
>.|TRBJ2-3|TRBV5-6|TRBD2
TGTGCCAGCAGCCAGACAAGCGGGATAGATACGCAGTATTTT
CASSQTSGIDTQYF
>.|TRBJ2-7|TRBV5-4|TRBD2
TGTGCCAGCAGCCCTCATCTAGCGGGAGGTACCTACGAGCAGTACTTC
CASSPHLAGGTYEQYF
>.|TRBJ1-5|TRBV29-1|.
TGCAGCGTCGGAAGGGCTCCTAATCAGCCCCAGCATTTT
CSVGRAPNQPQHF
>.|TRBJ2-7|TRBV11-2|TRBD1
TGTGCCAGCAGCCCAAATCCGGGACAGGGTTTCGAGCAGTACTTC
CASSPNPGQGFEQYF
>.|TRBJ2-1|TRBV5-6|TRBD2
TGTGCCAGCAGCTTGGGGGGACTAGGAGGGAATGAGCAGTTCTTC
CASSLGGLGGNEQFF
>.|TRBJ2-3|TRBV7-9|.
TGTGCCAGCACCGAAACAGATACGCAGTATTTT
CASTETDTQYF
>once|TRBJ1-1|TRBV6-6|.
TGTGCCAGCAGTCAACCGGGCCTGGCGAACACTGAAGCTTTCTTT
CASSQPGLANTEAFF
>.|TRBJ1-5|TRBV28|.
TGTGCCAGCAGTTTATCAGTCAATCAGCCCCAGCATTTT
CASSLSVNQPQHF